The 32 T cell receptor beta chains below all came from one sample that was sequenced in a study of control samples from healthy donors and cancer patients. Profiled with immunoSEQ multiplex PCR; TCRdb holds only in-frame clones, not every one. Of 100,000 to 150,000 clones in the sample, under 90% were seen once. Sequenced input: PBMCs. The receptor source for this set is a man aged 50 or older with head and neck cancer.

CDR3 nucleotide sequence: TGTGCCAGCAGTTTGAGGACTCCCTCCTACAATGAGCAGTTCTTC. It is translated as CASSLRTPSYNEQFF. This chain connects TRBV27 to TRBJ2-1; maybe TRBD2 (5 bases). V shed 3 bases and J shed 0 bases, with 9 bases lying between them. The CDR3 runs 15 residues. In germline, CDR1 is MNHEY, CDR2 SMNVEV (reference sequence).

V usage is TRBV5-1 and J usage is TRBJ1-1; D perhaps matches TRBD1 (6 bases). The CDR3 totals 17 residues. Germline CDR1 is SGHRS and CDR2 is YFSETQ. V gave up 0 bases and J gave up 4 bases, with 19 bases separating them. This CDR3 is CASSLEGVRGAVTEAFF. For the CDR3, the DNA is TGCGCCAGCAGCTTGGAGGGGGTGCGCGGGGCGGTCACTGAAGCTTTCTTT.

V and J are TRBV10-2 and TRBJ2-5; D is ambiguous. V lost 3 bases to trimming and J lost 5 bases, with 4 bases between them. Germline lookup yields CDR1 WSHSY and CDR2 SAAADI. The CDR3 runs to 11 residues. DNA for the CDR3: TGCGCCAGCAGTGATGGGGAGACCCAGTACTTC. It translates to CASSDGETQYF.

The chain uses TRBV7-8 and TRBJ1-3; D is undetermined. Trimming took off 5 bases at V and 2 bases at J, with 13 bases between the two ends. The CDR3 length is 15 residues. CDR1 SGHVS and CDR2 FQNEAQ come from the germline V gene. CDR3 sequence: CASSPGLSAGNTIYF. Here the CDR3 DNA reads TGTGCCAGCAGCCCAGGTCTGAGCGCTGGAAACACCATATATTTT.

The V gene is TRBV5-1, the J gene TRBJ1-5; 10 bases line up with TRBD1. Trimming took 5 bases from V and 1 from J; bases not matched to a gene: 0. Per the germline V gene, CDR1 is SGHRS and CDR2 is YFSETQ. The CDR3 is 14 residues long. The CDR3 nucleotides are TGCGCCAGCAGGGGACAGGGGAGCAATCAGCCCCAGCATTTT. This codes for CASRGQGSNQPQHF.

This clone was detected once. The gene calls are TRBV7-8 and TRBJ1-3, with a weak D call TRBD1 (6 bases). The CDR3 loop spans 16 amino acids. Germline V gene data show CDR1 as SGHVS and CDR2 as FQNEAQ. The V end lost 5 bases, the J end lost 3 bases, and 17 bases lay between the germline ends. Here the CDR3 DNA reads TGTGCCAGCAGCCCTACCACGGGGGCTCGTGGAAACACCATATATTTT. Amino acids: CASSPTTGARGNTIYF.

CDR3 coding DNA: TGTGCCAGCACTTCTCGGTCCTCGAACACTGAAGCTTTCTTT. Translation gives CASTSRSSNTEAFF. The chain is built from TRBV6-5 and TRBJ1-1; D is undetermined. V was clipped by 7 bases and J by 1 base, with 13 bases between them. This CDR3 is 14 amino acids long. The germline CDR1 and CDR2 sequences are MNHEY and SVGAGI.

This chain links TRBV5-1 with TRBJ1-3; tentatively, D is TRBD1 (6 bases). Between the trimmed V and J ends, which lost 2 bases and 4 bases, there was a span of 13 bases. The CDR3 extends over 15 amino acids. CDR1 SGHRS and CDR2 YFSETQ come from the germline V gene. The CDR3 DNA sequence: TGCGCCAGCAGCTTACAGGGTCTGGACGGAAACACCATATATTTT. This gives the protein CASSLQGLDGNTIYF.

J is TRBJ2-7 and V is TRBV7-9; D unclear. This CDR3 has 15 amino acids. V lost 5 bases to trimming and J lost 2 bases, with 16 bases between them. Germline V gene lookup returns CDR1 SEHNR and CDR2 FQNEAQ (reference sequence). CDR3 in amino acids: CASSPPNSRAYEQYF. CDR3 nucleotides: TGTGCCAGCAGCCCTCCGAACAGTAGGGCCTACGAGCAGTACTTC.

The chain joins TRBV7-6 to TRBJ2-2, with a weak D call TRBD2 (6 bases). V shed 1 base and J shed 5 bases, with 14 bases lying between them. CDR1 and CDR2 from the germline V gene are SGHVS and FNYEAQ. The CDR3 has 16 residues. CDR3 region: CASSLVTPRGTGELFF. CDR3 in DNA: TGTGCCAGCAGCTTAGTAACTCCTCGGGGGACCGGGGAGCTGTTTTTT.

The chain recombines TRBV19 with TRBJ2-7; D possibly uses TRBD1 or TRBD2 (5 bases each). The CDR3 is 16 residues long. Between the trimmed V and J ends, which lost 6 bases and 0 bases, there was a span of 18 bases. Germline V gene data show CDR1 as LNHDA and CDR2 as SQIVND (reference sequence). The CDR3 DNA reads TGTGCCAGTAGCAGAGGGTTGGGGGAAAGCTCCTACGAGCAGTACTTC. Encoded protein: CASSRGLGESSYEQYF. The full variable domain, completed using reference TRBV19 and TRBJ2-7, is DGGITQSPKYLFRKEGQNVTLSCEQNLNHDAMYWYRQDPGQGLRLIYYSQIVNDFQKGDIAEGYSVSREKKESFPLTVTSAQKNPTAFYLCASSRGLGESSYEQYFGPGTRLTVT.

This clone was detected once. The chain has TRBV27 and TRBJ2-1; 7 nucleotides line up with TRBD2. Unmatched junction bases numbered 11, after V lost 5 bases and J lost 1 base. Germline V lookup: CDR1 MNHEY, CDR2 SMNVEV (reference sequence). This CDR3 has 17 residues. The CDR3: CASSRTPGGVSYNEQFF. The CDR3 DNA follows: TGTGCCAGCAGTCGCACACCGGGGGGAGTGTCCTACAATGAGCAGTTCTTC.

V and J are TRBV11-1 and TRBJ1-1; 7 nucleotides match TRBD1. The CDR3 has 14 residues. The junction had 6 bases not matched to a gene; V was cut back by 3 bases and J by 5 bases. Germline-derived CDR1 and CDR2 are SGHAT and FQDESV (reference sequence). CDR3 nucleotide sequence: TGTGCCAGCAGCTTGGGGACAGCGGGGACTGAAGCTTTCTTT. This codes for CASSLGTAGTEAFF.

V gene TRBV20-1 combines with J gene TRBJ2-2; possible D gene TRBD1, 6 bases. The CDR3 contains 14 residues. Germline lookup yields CDR1 DFQATT and CDR2 SNEGSKA (reference sequence). Trimming removed 6 bases from V and 3 bases from J, with 14 bases in between. The chain's CDR3 is CSASRQGHTGELFF. CDR3 nucleotide sequence: TGCAGTGCAAGTCGGCAGGGGCACACCGGGGAGCTGTTTTTT.

The chain has TRBV6-1 and TRBJ1-4, with no clear D. The CDR3 is made up of 16 amino acids. V shed 0 bases and J shed 0 bases, with 8 bases lying between them. Germline V CDR1 and CDR2: MNHNS, SASEGT. The CDR3 here is CASSEAGRPTNEKLFF. CDR3 bases: TGTGCCAGCAGTGAAGCCGGCAGACCAACTAATGAAAAACTGTTTTTT.

The V and J genes are TRBV2 and TRBJ2-2; a weak D match, TRBD1 (5 bases). Germline CDR1 SNHLY, CDR2 FYNNEI. The CDR3 runs 14 residues. The V and J ends lost 2 bases and 1 base respectively, with 5 bases between them. CDR3 region: CASSEQGNTGELFF. The CDR3 DNA reads TGTGCCAGCAGTGAACAGGGGAACACCGGGGAGCTGTTTTTT.

The CDR3 DNA follows: TGTGCCAGCAGCTTAGTGGCAGGGTTGAACACTGAAGCTTTCTTT. It specifies CASSLVAGLNTEAFF. The chain uses TRBV7-8 and TRBJ1-1; maybe TRBD1 (5 bases). This CDR3 has 15 residues. V was shortened by 1 base and J by 0 bases, with 9 bases between the two germline ends. Looked up from germline, CDR1 is SGHVS and CDR2 is FQNEAQ.

V gene TRBV28 combines with J gene TRBJ1-4; 11 bases are shared with TRBD1. The CDR3 consists of 16 residues. The germline V gene has CDR1 MDHEN and CDR2 SYDVKM. V was pared by 6 bases and J by 7 bases, with 10 bases of the junction left unmatched. CDR3: CASSFRPGQGGEKLFF. The DNA of the CDR3 is TGTGCCAGCAGCTTCAGGCCGGGACAGGGGGGTGAAAAACTGTTTTTT.

This chain connects TRBV7-2 to TRBJ1-1; D possibly corresponds to TRBD1 (6 bases). CDR1 SGHTA and CDR2 FQGNSA come from the germline V gene. The CDR3 contains 15 residues. Trimming cost V 1 base and J 5 bases, with 14 bases left between them. CDR3: CASSLVGGRRTEAFF. The CDR3 DNA follows: TGTGCCAGCAGCTTAGTCGGGGGGCGAAGGACTGAAGCTTTCTTT.

The chain carries TRBV6-4 and TRBJ2-5; TRBD2 aligns across 7 bases. The CDR3 totals 14 residues. From germline, CDR1 is MRHNA and CDR2 SNTAGT. The ends lost 6 bases at V and 3 bases at J; junction bases unmatched: 7. The CDR3 region is CASSPLGGEETQYF. In DNA, the CDR3 is TGTGCCAGCAGCCCACTGGGAGGGGAAGAGACCCAGTACTTC.

The rearrangement uses TRBV10-3 and TRBJ2-7, with D tentatively TRBD1 or TRBD2 (5 bases each). The CDR3 is 14 residues long. V lost 3 bases and J 7 bases, leaving 16 bases between the germline ends. CDR1 ENHRY and CDR2 SYGVKD come from the germline V gene. The CDR3, as DNA: TGTGCCATCAGTGATCCCGGGACGGGTGGGGAGCAGTACTTC. Protein: CAISDPGTGGEQYF.

The chain is built from TRBV24-1 and TRBJ2-7; 9 nucleotides line up with TRBD2. Germline V lookup: CDR1 KGHDR, CDR2 SFDVKD. There are 14 residues in the CDR3. V lost 4 bases to trimming and J lost 5 bases; unmatched junction nucleotides: 5. Written as DNA, the CDR3 is TGTGCCACCAGTGAGGGACTAGCAAACCACGAGCAGTACTTC. Protein: CATSEGLANHEQYF.

The gene calls are TRBV6-5 and TRBJ1-5; no reliable D call. V lost 7 bases to trimming and J lost 9 bases, with 22 bases between them. The length of the CDR3 is 15 residues. Germline CDR1 is MNHEY and CDR2 is SVGAGI. The CDR3 nucleotides read TGTGCCAGCACCCGCTCCCGGCAGGCCGAGTCGCCCCAGCATTTT. Translation gives CASTRSRQAESPQHF.

The CDR3 DNA follows: TGTGCCAGCAGGTCGCTGAGGCGGAGGAGCACAGATACGCAGTATTTT. Protein: CASRSLRRRSTDTQYF. The J gene is TRBJ2-3, the V gene TRBV27; weak D call: TRBD2 (5 bases). V dropped 6 bases and J dropped 0 bases, with 16 bases sitting between them. The CDR3 covers 16 residues. Germline CDR1 and CDR2: MNHEY and SMNVEV (reference sequence).

The V call is TRBV28, the J call TRBJ1-2, with D possibly matching TRBD1 (5 bases). Trimming left V 4 bases short and J 7 bases short, with 16 bases between. Germline-derived CDR1 and CDR2 are MDHEN and SYDVKM. The CDR3 has 14 amino acids. CDR3 sequence reads: CASSYPIGHGGYTF. For the CDR3, the DNA is TGTGCCAGCAGTTACCCAATCGGACACGGTGGCTACACCTTC.

The chain recombines TRBV11-2 with TRBJ2-3; 8 nucleotides agree with TRBD2. The germline gives CDR1 SGHAT, CDR2 FQNNGV. CDR3 size: 16 residues. Trimming at V came to 5 bases and at J to 3 bases, leaving 10 bases not matched to a gene. The CDR3: CASSGATGGGTDTQYF. CDR3 bases: TGTGCCAGCAGCGGGGCGACCGGCGGGGGGACAGATACGCAGTATTTT.

The CDR3 nucleotides are TGTGCCATCAGTGAGTCCCCGGGACAGGGCCCCTACAATGAGCAGTTCTTC. Translated, it gives CAISESPGQGPYNEQFF. V usage is TRBV10-3 and J usage is TRBJ2-1; 9 bases are shared with TRBD1. The ends lost 0 bases at V and 2 bases at J; junction bases unmatched: 5. The CDR3 extends over 17 amino acids. CDR1 ENHRY and CDR2 SYGVKD come from the germline V gene.

CDR3 nucleotides: TGTGCCAGCAGTATAACCGGGATTTCGAGGAGAAAACTGTTTTTT. It is translated as CASSITGISRRKLFF. The chain combines TRBV28 with TRBJ1-4; D remains unclear. CDR1 and CDR2 (germline): MDHEN, SYDVKM. This CDR3 region has 15 residues. V was clipped by 5 bases and J by 10 bases, with 20 bases between them.

This chain uses TRBV4-2 with TRBJ1-1, with 9 positions matching TRBD1. Losses at the gene ends were 4 bases for V and 3 bases for J; bases not matched to a gene: 9. CDR1 LGHNA and CDR2 YNFKEQ come from the germline V gene. The CDR3 extends over 16 amino acids. CDR3 amino acids: CASSLVQGQGDTEAFF. Written as DNA, the CDR3 is TGTGCCAGCAGCCTGGTACAGGGACAGGGCGACACTGAAGCTTTCTTT.

The J gene is TRBJ1-6, the V gene TRBV6-4; the D gene is possibly TRBD1 (6 bases). V shed 2 bases and J shed 0 bases, with 14 bases lying between them. CDR1 and CDR2 from the germline V gene are MRHNA and SNTAGT. The CDR3 covers 18 residues. The CDR3 sequence is CASSDTRGRSSYNSPLHF. The CDR3 bases are TGTGCCAGCAGTGACACCAGGGGCAGGAGCTCCTATAATTCACCCCTCCACTTT.

V and J are TRBV30 and TRBJ1-6; the D is unclear. This CDR3 region has 13 residues. Germline loops: CDR1 GTSNPN, CDR2 SVGIG (reference sequence). Between the trimmed V and J ends, which lost 5 bases and 10 bases, there was a span of 15 bases. The CDR3 is CAWWKSVRSPLHF. The CDR3 nucleotides read TGTGCCTGGTGGAAGTCAGTGAGGTCACCCCTCCACTTT.

The V call is TRBV13, the J call TRBJ2-3; no definite D call. CDR3 length: 14 residues. Germline V CDR1 and CDR2: PRHDT, FYEKMQ (reference sequence). V lost 5 bases and J lost 2, with 11 bases in between. CDR3 residues: CASSPGSFTDTQYF. CDR3 nucleotides: TGTGCCAGCAGCCCCGGGTCCTTCACAGATACGCAGTATTTT.